The subject of this entry is one TCR beta chain. These data originate in a study of blood T cell repertoires in COVID-19. Overall study: Sites in the United States, Italy and Spain provided acute and convalescent COVID-19 samples.

The CDR3 has 14 amino acids. In germline, CDR1 is SGHTA, CDR2 FQGNSA. Between the trimmed V and J ends, which lost 5 bases and 5 bases, there was a span of 12 bases. The data were produced by immunoSEQ multiplex PCR, yet TCRdb's version contains in-frame clones alone and is incomplete. Among approximately 90,000 clones listed, about 80% were seen once. The sequence was collected from a human donor in a cohort sampled during active COVID-19. Source material: peripheral blood. The chain uses TRBV7-2 and TRBJ2-2; D is perhaps TRBD2 (6 bases). The CDR3 region has the DNA TGTGCCAGCAGCACACTAGCTCCTACCGGGGAGCTGTTTTTT. Protein sequence: CASSTLAPTGELFF.